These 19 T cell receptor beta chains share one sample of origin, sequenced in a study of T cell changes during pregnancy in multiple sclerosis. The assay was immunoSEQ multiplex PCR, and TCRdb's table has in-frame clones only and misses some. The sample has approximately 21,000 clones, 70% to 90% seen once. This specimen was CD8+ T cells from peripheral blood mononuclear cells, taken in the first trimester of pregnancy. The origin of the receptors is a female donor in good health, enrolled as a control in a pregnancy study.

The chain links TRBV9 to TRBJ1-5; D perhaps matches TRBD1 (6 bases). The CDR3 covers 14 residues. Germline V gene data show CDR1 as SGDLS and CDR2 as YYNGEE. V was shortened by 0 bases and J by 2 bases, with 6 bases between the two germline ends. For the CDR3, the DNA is TGTGCCAGCAGCGTAGCAGGGGGCAATCAGCCCCAGCATTTT. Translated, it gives CASSVAGGNQPQHF. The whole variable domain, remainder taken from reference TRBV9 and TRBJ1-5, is DSGVTQTPKHLITATGQRVTLRCSPRSGDLSVYWYQQSLDQGLQFLIQYYNGEERAKGNILERFSAQQFPDLHSELNLSSLELGDSALYFCASSVAGGNQPQHFGDGTRLSIL.

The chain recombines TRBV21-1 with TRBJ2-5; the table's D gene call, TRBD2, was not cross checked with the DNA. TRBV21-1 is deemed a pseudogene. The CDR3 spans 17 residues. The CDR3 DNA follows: TGTGCCAGCAGCAAACCCGGGGCGGGGGGCCTCCAAGAGACCCAGTACTTC. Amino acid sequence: CASSKPGAGGLQETQYF.

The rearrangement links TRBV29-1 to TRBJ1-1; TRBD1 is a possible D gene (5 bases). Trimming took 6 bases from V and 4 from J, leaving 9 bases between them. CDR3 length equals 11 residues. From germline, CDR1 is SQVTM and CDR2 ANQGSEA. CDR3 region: CSVGEFTEAFF. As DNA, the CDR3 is TGCAGCGTAGGGGAATTCACTGAAGCTTTCTTT. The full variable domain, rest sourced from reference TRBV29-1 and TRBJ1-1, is SAVISQKPSRDICQRGTSLTIQCQVDSQVTMMFWYRQQPGQSLTLIATANQGSEATYESGFVIDKFPISRPNLTFSTLTVSNMSPEDSSIYLCSVGEFTEAFFGQGTRLTVV.

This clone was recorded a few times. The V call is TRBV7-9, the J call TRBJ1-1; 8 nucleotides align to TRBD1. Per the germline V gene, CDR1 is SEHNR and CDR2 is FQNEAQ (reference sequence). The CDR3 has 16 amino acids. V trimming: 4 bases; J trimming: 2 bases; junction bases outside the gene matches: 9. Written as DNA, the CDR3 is TGTGCCAGCAGCTCTCCCTCGGGACAGGAAAACACTGAAGCTTTCTTT. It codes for CASSSPSGQENTEAFF.

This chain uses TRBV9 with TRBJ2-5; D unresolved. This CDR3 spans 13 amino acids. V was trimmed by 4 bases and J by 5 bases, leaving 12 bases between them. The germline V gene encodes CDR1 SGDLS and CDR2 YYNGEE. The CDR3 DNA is TGTGCCAGCAGCCCCCCGGGTCGGGAGACCCAGTACTTC. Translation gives CASSPPGRETQYF.

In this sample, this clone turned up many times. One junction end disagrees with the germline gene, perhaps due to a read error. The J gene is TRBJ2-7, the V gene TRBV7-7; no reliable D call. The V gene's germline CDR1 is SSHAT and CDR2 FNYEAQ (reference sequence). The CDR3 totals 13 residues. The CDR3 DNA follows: TGTGCCAGCAGCTTAGTGACTTGGAGTAGTCAGTCCTTC. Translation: CASSLVTWSSQSF.

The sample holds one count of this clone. The CDR3 loop reads CSVVRQGGGTQYF. CDR3 nucleotide sequence: TGCAGCGTTGTTCGCCAGGGAGGGGGGACCCAGTACTTC. The chain combines TRBV29-1 with TRBJ2-5; the D gene is possibly TRBD2 (7 bases). V was clipped by 4 bases and J by 7 bases, with 16 bases between them. The germline gives CDR1 SQVTM, CDR2 ANQGSEA. The CDR3 covers 13 residues.

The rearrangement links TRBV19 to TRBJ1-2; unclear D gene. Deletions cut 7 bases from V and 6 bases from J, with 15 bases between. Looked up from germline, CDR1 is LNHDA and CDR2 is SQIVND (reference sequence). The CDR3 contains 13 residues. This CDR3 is CASTVGPTDGYTF. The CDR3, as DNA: TGTGCCAGTACCGTGGGCCCCACGGATGGCTACACCTTC. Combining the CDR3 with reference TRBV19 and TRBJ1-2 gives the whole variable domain DGGITQSPKYLFRKEGQNVTLSCEQNLNHDAMYWYRQDPGQGLRLIYYSQIVNDFQKGDIAEGYSVSREKKESFPLTVTSAQKNPTAFYLCASTVGPTDGYTFGSGTRLTVV.

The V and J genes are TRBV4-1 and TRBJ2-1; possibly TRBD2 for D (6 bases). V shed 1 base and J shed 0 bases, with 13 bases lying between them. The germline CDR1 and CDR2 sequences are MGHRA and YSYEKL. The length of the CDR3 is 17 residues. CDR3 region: CASSQVYRGGSYNEQFF. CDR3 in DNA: TGCGCCAGCAGCCAAGTTTATAGGGGAGGCTCCTACAATGAGCAGTTCTTC.

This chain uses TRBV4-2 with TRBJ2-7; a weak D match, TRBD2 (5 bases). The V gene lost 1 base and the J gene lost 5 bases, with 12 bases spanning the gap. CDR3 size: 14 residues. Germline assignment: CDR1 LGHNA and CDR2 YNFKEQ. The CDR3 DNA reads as TGTGCCAGCAGCCAAGGGTGGGGTAGCGACGAGCAGTACTTC. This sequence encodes CASSQGWGSDEQYF.

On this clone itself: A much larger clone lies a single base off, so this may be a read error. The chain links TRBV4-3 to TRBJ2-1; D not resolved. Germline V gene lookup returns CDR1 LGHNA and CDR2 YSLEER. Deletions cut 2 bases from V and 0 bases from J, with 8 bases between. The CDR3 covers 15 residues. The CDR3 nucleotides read TGCGCCAGCAGCCAAAAGCTTACCTCCTACAATGAGCAGTTCTTC. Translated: CASSQKLTSYNEQFF.

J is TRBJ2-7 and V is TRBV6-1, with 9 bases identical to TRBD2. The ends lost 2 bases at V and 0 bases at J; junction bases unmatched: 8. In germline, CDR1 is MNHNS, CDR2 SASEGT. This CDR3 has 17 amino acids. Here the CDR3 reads CASSEYESGGYSYEQYF. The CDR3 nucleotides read TGTGCCAGCAGTGAATATGAAAGCGGGGGGTACTCCTACGAGCAGTACTTC.

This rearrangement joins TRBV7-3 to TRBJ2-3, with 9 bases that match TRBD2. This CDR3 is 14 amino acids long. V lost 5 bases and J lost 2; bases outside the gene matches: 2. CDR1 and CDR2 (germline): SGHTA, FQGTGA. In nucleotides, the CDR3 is TGTGCCAGCAGCCCTAGCGGGGCCACAGATACGCAGTATTTT. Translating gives CASSPSGATDTQYF.

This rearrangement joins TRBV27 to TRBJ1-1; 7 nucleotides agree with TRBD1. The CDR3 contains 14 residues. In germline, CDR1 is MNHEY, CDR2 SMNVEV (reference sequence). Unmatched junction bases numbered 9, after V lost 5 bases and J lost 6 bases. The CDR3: CASSPRATGAEAFF. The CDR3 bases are TGTGCCAGCAGTCCCCGAGCTACAGGGGCTGAAGCTTTCTTT.

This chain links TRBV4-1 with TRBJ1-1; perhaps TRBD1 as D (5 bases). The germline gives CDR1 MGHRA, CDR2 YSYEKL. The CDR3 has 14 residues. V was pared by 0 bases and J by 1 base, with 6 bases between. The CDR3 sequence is CASSQEGRNTEAFF. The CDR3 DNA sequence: TGCGCCAGCAGCCAAGAGGGGCGGAACACTGAAGCTTTCTTT.

This CDR3 reads CASRDRPYNEQFF. The CDR3, as DNA: TGTGCCAGCAGGGACAGGCCGTACAATGAGCAGTTCTTC. The rearrangement uses TRBV25-1 and TRBJ2-1; 7 bases align to TRBD1. This CDR3 is 13 amino acids long. Trimming cost V 6 bases and J 4 bases; bases outside gene matches: 3. Looked up from germline, CDR1 is MGHDK and CDR2 is SYGVNS.

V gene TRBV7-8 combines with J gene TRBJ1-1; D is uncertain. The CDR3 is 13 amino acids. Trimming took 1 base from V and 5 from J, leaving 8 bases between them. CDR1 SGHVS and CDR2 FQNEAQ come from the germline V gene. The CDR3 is CASSLGQRTEAFF. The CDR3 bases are TGTGCCAGCAGCTTAGGTCAGAGGACTGAAGCTTTCTTT. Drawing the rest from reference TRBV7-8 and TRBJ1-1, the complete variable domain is GAGVSQSPRYKVAKRGQDVALRCDPISGHVSLFWYQQALGQGPEFLTYFQNEAQLDKSGLPSDRFFAERPEGSVSTLKIQRTQQEDSAVYLCASSLGQRTEAFFGQGTRLTVV.

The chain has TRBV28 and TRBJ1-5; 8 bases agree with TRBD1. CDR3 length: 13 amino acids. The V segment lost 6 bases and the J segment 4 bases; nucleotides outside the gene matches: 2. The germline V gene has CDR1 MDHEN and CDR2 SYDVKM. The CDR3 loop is CASRDRDNQPQHF. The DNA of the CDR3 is TGTGCCAGCAGGGACAGGGATAATCAGCCCCAGCATTTT.

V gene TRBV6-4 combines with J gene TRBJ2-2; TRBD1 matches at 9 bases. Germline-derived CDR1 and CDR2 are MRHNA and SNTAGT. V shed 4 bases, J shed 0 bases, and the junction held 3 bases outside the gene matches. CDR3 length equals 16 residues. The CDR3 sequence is CASSGDRETNTGELFF. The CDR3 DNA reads TGTGCCAGCAGTGGGGACAGGGAAACGAACACCGGGGAGCTGTTTTTT.